This TCR beta chain stems from a study of blood T cell repertoires in COVID-19. As for the study in general: The United States, Italy and Spain provided the acute and convalescent COVID-19 samples. Sources were T cells, B-cell-depleted T cells, or PBMCs; the material itself was cDNA or gDNA.

The germline V gene has CDR1 SGHVS and CDR2 FQNEAQ. V dropped 4 bases and J dropped 1; count of bases not matched to a gene: 2. This CDR3 contains 15 residues. About this clone itself: A much larger clonotype is one base distant, so this may be a read error.

In the original workflow: Estimated nucleated cell counts came from reference gene primer amplification. Sequenced by immunoSEQ multiplex PCR; TCRdb stores in-frame clones only, minus some. The V and J calls and clone size were taken over from that table, and D and trimming were inferred from the DNA. The table lists 140,000 to 150,000 clones, about 89% of them singletons. The origin of this receptor is a man in his 60s with active or convalescent COVID-19. Sequencing input: peripheral blood. This sequence joins TRBV7-8 and TRBJ1-5, with 9 bases aligning to TRBD1. Here the CDR3 DNA reads TGTGCCAGCAGCTCAGGGACAGGGAGCAATCAGCCCCAGCATTTT. It specifies CASSSGTGSNQPQHF.